This T cell receptor beta chain is drawn from a study of Tregs in tolerant kidney transplant recipients. For this clone: Its target is not known.

The CDR3 loop spans 14 amino acids. Germline V gene sequence: CDR1 LNHDA, CDR2 SQIVND (reference sequence). V was clipped by 3 bases and J by 4 bases, with 10 bases between them. Findings of the study overall: Biological reproducibility was not directly addressed, but technical replication error appeared minimal.

The repertoire was sequenced with immunoSEQ multiplex PCR; TCRdb's copy has only in-frame clones and lacks some. The sample holds approximately 75,000 clones, 75% to 95% seen once. The receptor was isolated from a human donor who received a combined kidney and bone marrow transplant. V usage is TRBV19 and J usage is TRBJ1-5, with D maybe TRBD1 (6 bases). The specimen comprised Tregs from blood, sampled before the transplant. The CDR3 reads CASSMGAGNQPQHF. The DNA of the CDR3 is TGTGCCAGTAGTATGGGGGCAGGGAATCAGCCCCAGCATTTT.